The clone carrying this T cell receptor beta chain was picked up a small number of times. Unique molecular identifiers were affixed to single, distinct cDNA molecules. TCRdb passed the 5' RACE reads through MiXCR, listing each CDR3 protein once. The data show 25,000 to 35,000 distinct CDR3 sequences, approximately 6% seen once. These data originate in a study of early T cells in non-severe SARS-CoV-2 infection. The germline V gene has CDR1 SEHNR and CDR2 FQNEAQ (reference sequence). J was trimmed by 2 bases and V by 7 bases; bases with no gene match: 6. The CDR3 has 16 residues. J is TRBJ2-3 and V is TRBV7-9; 13 bases align to TRBD2. The clonotype was recovered from an adult who was a healthcare worker with PCR-confirmed SARS-CoV-2 infection or an uninfected control (not recorded which). The sample comprised whole blood. The CDR3 is CASNFGTSGTTDTQYF. The CDR3 region has the DNA TGTGCCAGCAATTTCGGGACTAGCGGGACCACAGATACGCAGTATTTT.